Following are 12 T cell receptor beta chains from one sample sequenced in a study of STAT3 mutations in large granular lymphocyte leukemia. The antigens of these receptors remain unknown. TCRdb keeps only in-frame clones here, not all; method: immunoSEQ multiplex PCR. The data contain about 42,000 clones, roughly 81% of them singletons. Regarding the study as a whole: In T-cell large granular lymphocyte leukemia, about half of patients showed multiple immunodominant subclonotypes.

The sequenced sample consisted of PBMCs. All receptors come from a human donor with T large granular lymphocyte leukemia. Some clones in this sample may be carry-over from other donors' samples.

The chain joins TRBV7-9 to TRBJ2-3; tentatively, D is TRBD1 or TRBD2 (7 bases each). Trimming shortened V by 5 bases and J by 3 bases, and 24 bases separated the two germline ends. This CDR3 is 18 amino acids long. Germline V CDR1 and CDR2: SEHNR, FQNEAQ (reference sequence). The CDR3 loop is CASSQRSNRGLKTDTQYF. The CDR3 DNA sequence: TGTGCCAGCAGCCAACGTTCAAACAGGGGACTAAAGACAGATACGCAGTATTTT. The full variable domain, its missing parts supplied by reference TRBV7-9 and TRBJ2-3, is DTGVSQNPRHKITKRGQNVTFRCDPISEHNRLYWYRQTLGQGPEFLTYFQNEAQLEKSRLLSDRFSAERPKGSFSTLEIQRTEQGDSAMYLCASSQRSNRGLKTDTQYFGPGTRLTVL.

The rearrangement joins TRBV11-2 to TRBJ2-7, with TRBD1 identical over 8 bases. Germline V gene data show CDR1 as SGHAT and CDR2 as FQNNGV. V dropped 1 base and J dropped 2; count of bases not matched to a gene: 4. CDR3 size: 15 residues. The CDR3 reads CASSLGTGSTYEQYV. The CDR3 bases are TGTGCCAGCAGCTTAGGGACAGGGAGCACCTACGAGCAGTACGTC.

The rearrangement links TRBV6-5 to TRBJ1-5, with 10 bases lining up with TRBD1. With V trimmed by 4 bases and J by 9 bases, 9 bases remained unmatched. Germline CDR1 reads MNHEY; CDR2 reads SVGAGI. This CDR3 has 15 residues. CDR3 loop: CASSSGQGGLGPQHF. Written as DNA, the CDR3 is TGTGCCAGCAGTTCCGGACAGGGGGGCCTAGGGCCCCAGCATTTT.

The CDR3 here is CASSQDAPPGLADEQFF. For the CDR3, the DNA is TGTGCCAGCAGCCAAGATGCACCCCCGGGACTTGCGGATGAGCAGTTCTTC. The chain joins TRBV4-2 to TRBJ2-1; D is possibly TRBD2 (6 bases). The V and J ends lost 0 bases and 8 bases respectively, with 20 bases between them. The CDR3 sequence is 17 residues long. CDR1 LGHNA and CDR2 YNFKEQ come from the germline V gene.

The chain uses TRBV2 and TRBJ1-5; D is unclear. The germline CDR1 and CDR2 sequences are SNHLY and FYNNEI. The CDR3 totals 16 residues. The ends were cut back, 3 bases at V and 4 bases at J, with 16 bases in the middle. CDR3: CASSDSQAFDNQPQHF. CDR3 in DNA: TGTGCCAGCAGTGACTCCCAGGCGTTCGATAATCAGCCCCAGCATTTT.

The CDR3 region has the DNA TGTGCCAGCAGCCCGGTTTTACGGGACGAGCAGTACTTC. This translates into CASSPVLRDEQYF. V usage is TRBV6-5 and J usage is TRBJ2-7; D gene ambiguous. CDR1 MNHEY and CDR2 SVGAGI come from the germline V gene. The V and J ends lost 6 bases and 5 bases respectively, with 14 bases between them. The CDR3 is 13 amino acids.

J is TRBJ2-7 and V is TRBV19, with D possibly being TRBD1 or TRBD2 (5 bases each). V dropped 8 bases and J dropped 7 bases, with 21 bases sitting between them. CDR3 length equals 14 residues. The germline CDR1 and CDR2 sequences are LNHDA and SQIVND (reference sequence). The CDR3 DNA sequence: TGTGCCAGTCAAAGGGACGGAGTTCAAAGGGAGCAGTACTTC. It yields the protein CASQRDGVQREQYF.

The rearrangement joins TRBV5-1 to TRBJ1-2; D is uncertain. Germline CDR1 reads SGHRS; CDR2 reads YFSETQ. Trimming shortened V by 0 bases and J by 2 bases, and 11 bases separated the two germline ends. This CDR3 has 15 amino acids. The CDR3 DNA reads as TGCGCCAGCAGCTTGGGGGCCGTTTTAAACTATGGCTACACCTTC. It translates to CASSLGAVLNYGYTF.

The rearrangement links TRBV27 to TRBJ2-5; 13 positions match TRBD2. The germline V gene has CDR1 MNHEY and CDR2 SMNVEV (reference sequence). This CDR3 contains 15 residues. V lost 4 bases, J lost 5 bases, and 4 bases stayed unmatched. The CDR3 sequence is CASSSGLAGSETQYF. DNA for the CDR3: TGTGCCAGCAGTTCGGGACTAGCGGGGTCGGAGACCCAGTACTTC.

This sequence joins TRBV5-5 and TRBJ1-1; a weak D match, TRBD1 (6 bases). The CDR3 has 15 amino acids. The ends were cut back, 0 bases at V and 1 base at J, with 10 bases in the middle. CDR1 is SGHKS and CDR2 is YYEKEE in the germline V gene (reference sequence). CDR3 sequence: CASSLGTVRNTEAFF. DNA of the CDR3: TGTGCCAGCAGCTTGGGGACAGTTAGGAACACTGAAGCTTTCTTT.

The chain has TRBV19 and TRBJ1-5, with a weak D call TRBD1 (6 bases). Germline V gene data show CDR1 as LNHDA and CDR2 as SQIVND (reference sequence). V gave up 5 bases and J gave up 2 bases, with 19 bases separating them. The CDR3 extends over 17 amino acids. The DNA for the CDR3 is TGTGCCAGTAGTGAACAGGGAAGGTTGGCCGGCAATCAGCCCCAGCATTTT. As protein: CASSEQGRLAGNQPQHF.

CDR3 protein: CASSHRDSPLHF. Written as DNA, the CDR3 is TGTGCCAGCAGTCACAGGGATTCACCCCTCCACTTT. V gene TRBV27 combines with J gene TRBJ1-6; tentative D call: TRBD1 (6 bases). V was cut by 5 bases and J by 8 bases, with 7 bases left in between. CDR3 length equals 12 residues. Germline values: CDR1 MNHEY, CDR2 SMNVEV (reference sequence).